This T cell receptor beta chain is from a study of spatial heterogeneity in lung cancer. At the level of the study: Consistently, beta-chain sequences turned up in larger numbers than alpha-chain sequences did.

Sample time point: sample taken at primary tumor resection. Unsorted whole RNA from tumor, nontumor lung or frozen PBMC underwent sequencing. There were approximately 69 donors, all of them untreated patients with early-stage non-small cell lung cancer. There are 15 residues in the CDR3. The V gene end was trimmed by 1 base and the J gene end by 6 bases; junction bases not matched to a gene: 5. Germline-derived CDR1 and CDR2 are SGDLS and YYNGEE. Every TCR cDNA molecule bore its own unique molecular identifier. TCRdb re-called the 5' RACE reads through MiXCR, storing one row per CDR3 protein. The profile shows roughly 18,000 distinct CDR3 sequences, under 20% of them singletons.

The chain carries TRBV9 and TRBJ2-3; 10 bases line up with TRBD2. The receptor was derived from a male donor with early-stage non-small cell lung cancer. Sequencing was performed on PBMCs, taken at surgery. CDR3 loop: CASSVKAGGRDTQYF. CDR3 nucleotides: TGTGCCAGCAGCGTAAAAGCGGGGGGGCGCGATACGCAGTATTTT.